This T cell receptor (beta chain) was recovered during a study of Graves' ophthalmopathy and Graves' hyperthyroidism. Germline V gene lookup returns CDR1 SGHDN and CDR2 FVKESK. There are 13 residues in the CDR3. V lost 4 bases and J lost 6, with 13 bases in between. Amplification of the TCR beta CDR3 regions used RNA transcripts (as template). First-round RT-PCR used HTBI primers; second-round multiplex PCR followed. One entry per CDR3 protein, called by TCRdb with MiXCR from the multiplex PCR reads. The sample holds some 170,000 distinct CDR3 sequences, around two fifths seen once. Findings and caveats of the study: Most expanded clonotypes from thyroid (those above 0.001 frequency) were also found in blood.

This clonotype was observed at least ten times. Its antigen is as yet unknown. This sequence originates from a man younger than 40 with Graves' ophthalmopathy. The chain joins TRBV14 to TRBJ2-7; D is possibly TRBD1 (5 bases). Sequencing was performed on peripheral blood. The CDR3 sequence: CASSRQGYIEQYF. The CDR3 bases are TGTGCCAGCAGCCGCCAGGGTTATATCGAGCAGTACTTC.